This T cell receptor (beta chain) was obtained from a study of cytomegalovirus exposure and HLA in healthy donors. Study background: Earlier results showed approximately 120 million unique TCR beta sequences derived from some 180 million T cells.

Study-wide results and caveats: While the bulk of TCR sequences proved rare, some public TCRs turned up in many donors. The HLA-A and HLA-B alleles of most subjects were reportedly predicted accurately from TCR beta sequences.

PCR primers comprised 60 Vbeta and 13 Jbeta primers. This table comes from immunoSEQ multiplex PCR, and its TCRdb copy is limited to in-frame clones, with some not included. The data contain over 80,000 clones, about four fifths of them singletons. A single count supports this clone. Its antigen remains unknown. The sequenced sample consisted of PBMCs. The sequence derives from a woman in her seventies in good health and CMV-seropositive.

The chain's CDR3 is CASSGGLAGVVTDTQYF. The CDR3 DNA reads as TGTGCCAGCAGTGGGGGACTAGCGGGAGTCGTGACAGATACGCAGTATTTT. The chain employs TRBV2 and TRBJ2-3; 14 bases fit TRBD2. Germline V gives CDR1 SNHLY, CDR2 FYNNEI. V lost 4 bases to trimming and J lost 3 bases; unmatched junction nucleotides: 6. The CDR3 contains 17 residues.